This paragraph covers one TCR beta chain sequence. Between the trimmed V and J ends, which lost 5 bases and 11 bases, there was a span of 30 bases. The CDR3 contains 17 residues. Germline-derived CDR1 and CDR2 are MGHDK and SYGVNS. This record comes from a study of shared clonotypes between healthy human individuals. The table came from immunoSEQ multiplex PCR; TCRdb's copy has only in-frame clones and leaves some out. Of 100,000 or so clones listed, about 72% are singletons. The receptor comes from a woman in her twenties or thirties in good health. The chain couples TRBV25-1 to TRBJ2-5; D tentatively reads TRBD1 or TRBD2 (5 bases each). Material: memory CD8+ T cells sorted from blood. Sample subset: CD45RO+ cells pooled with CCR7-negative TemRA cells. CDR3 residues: CASSLQTTGPKFLKQYF. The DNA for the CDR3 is TGTGCCAGCAGTCTACAAACGACGGGGCCTAAATTTCTCAAGCAGTACTTC.